These 30 T cell receptor beta chains originate from one sample sequenced in a study of blood T cell repertoires in COVID-19. The method was immunoSEQ multiplex PCR; TCRdb's version includes in-frame clones alone and lacks a portion of them. The sample consists of tens of thousands of clones, around 74% of them appearing once. Sequences were obtained from peripheral blood. These receptors were collected from a woman in her forties or fifties with active or convalescent COVID-19.

The chain recombines TRBV11-2 with TRBJ2-7; a possible D gene is TRBD2 (5 bases). Deletions cut 0 bases from V and 6 bases from J, with 12 bases between. Germline CDR1 and CDR2: SGHAT and FQNNGV. There are 14 residues in the CDR3. In DNA form, the CDR3 reads TGTGCCAGCAGCTTAGATCTGGGAGATACCGAGCAGTACTTC. Amino acid sequence: CASSLDLGDTEQYF. The whole variable domain, filled in from reference TRBV11-2 and TRBJ2-7, reads EAGVAQSPRYKIIEKRQSVAFWCNPISGHATLYWYQQILGQGPKLLIQFQNNGVVDDSQLPKDRFSAERLKGVDSTLKIQPAKLEDSAVYLCASSLDLGDTEQYFGPGTRLTVT.

In this sample, this clone turned up once. The chain employs TRBV30 and TRBJ1-5; TRBD1 matches 7 bases. The germline CDR1 and CDR2 sequences are GTSNPN and SVGIG (reference sequence). Unmatched junction bases numbered 9, after V lost 0 bases and J lost 7 bases. The length of the CDR3 is 15 residues. As DNA, the CDR3 is TGTGCCTGGAGTGTACGGGGCTCAGGGGGACAGCCCCAGCATTTT. Translating it yields CAWSVRGSGGQPQHF.

The rearrangement joins TRBV27 to TRBJ2-7, with 8 bases matching TRBD2. Trimming cost V 3 bases and J 3 bases; bases outside gene matches: 7. This CDR3 is built from 15 residues. Germline lookup yields CDR1 MNHEY and CDR2 SMNVEV (reference sequence). CDR3 nucleotide sequence: TGTGCCAGCAGTTTCCGGGGGGGCACTTACTACGAGCAGTACTTC. This codes for CASSFRGGTYYEQYF.

This clone was detected once. This rearrangement joins TRBV19 to TRBJ2-1; 15 nucleotides match TRBD2. The CDR3 spans 21 residues. Germline CDR1 LNHDA, CDR2 SQIVND (reference sequence). V shed 5 bases and J 9 bases; nucleotides not matched to a gene: 23. The DNA of the CDR3 is TGTGCCAGTAGTGCCCTTGGGGGGAACCCGGGGACTAGCGGGAGGTTAATTGAGCAGTTCTTC. It specifies CASSALGGNPGTSGRLIEQFF.

V is TRBV7-2 and J is TRBJ2-1, with 10 bases lining up with TRBD2. V gave up 5 bases and J gave up 5 bases; unmatched junction bases: 9. CDR1 and CDR2 (germline): SGHTA, FQGNSA. The CDR3 totals 16 residues. The CDR3 nucleotides read TGTGCCAGCAGCAAAAGTATAGCGGGAGGTGACAATGAGCAGTTCTTC. This translates into CASSKSIAGGDNEQFF. Full variable domain (missing parts from reference TRBV7-2 and TRBJ2-1): GAGVSQSPSNKVTEKGKDVELRCDPISGHTALYWYRQSLGQGLEFLIYFQGNSAPDKSGLPSDRFSAERTGGSVSTLTIQRTQQEDSAVYLCASSKSIAGGDNEQFFGPGTRLTVL.

CDR3 DNA sequence: TGTGCCAGCAGCTTGGCGGGGGGCGGTGGCTACACCTTC. This codes for CASSLAGGGGYTF. The J gene is TRBJ1-2, the V gene TRBV5-6; D is possibly TRBD1 (6 bases). The ends were cut back, 0 bases at V and 7 bases at J, with 10 bases in the middle. CDR1 SGHDT and CDR2 YYEEEE come from the germline V gene. The CDR3 is 13 residues long.

The rearrangement links TRBV27 to TRBJ1-2; a weak D match, TRBD1 (5 bases). CDR1 MNHEY and CDR2 SMNVEV come from the germline V gene (reference sequence). The CDR3 has 18 amino acids. Trimming took off 5 bases at V and 8 bases at J, with 30 bases between the two ends. The CDR3 here is CASSAFGWYDSYGYGYTF. The CDR3 DNA is TGTGCCAGCAGTGCGTTTGGGTGGTATGACAGCTATGGCTACGGCTACACCTTC.

The chain carries TRBV7-2 and TRBJ1-4; D is uncertain. This CDR3 contains 15 residues. Deletions cut 6 bases from V and 1 base from J, with 12 bases between. Germline V gives CDR1 SGHTA, CDR2 FQGNSA. CDR3 DNA: TGTGCCAGCAGTACCGGCAGGAAAACTAATGAAAAACTGTTTTTT. Its translation: CASSTGRKTNEKLFF.

V is TRBV7-9 and J is TRBJ2-7, with unresolved D. From germline, CDR1 is SEHNR and CDR2 FQNEAQ (reference sequence). This CDR3 has 13 amino acids. V shed 5 bases and J shed 1 base, with 9 bases lying between them. The CDR3 reads CASSPVGSYEQYF. The CDR3 bases are TGTGCCAGCAGCCCCGTCGGGTCCTACGAGCAGTACTTC.

This clone was observed a handful of times. V gene TRBV27 combines with J gene TRBJ1-5; weak D call: TRBD1 (5 bases). Trimming left V 7 bases short and J 7 bases short, with 14 bases between. Germline V CDR1 and CDR2: MNHEY, SMNVEV (reference sequence). The CDR3 runs to 13 residues. The CDR3, as DNA: TGTGCCAGCACAAGCAGGGTGGGACAGCCCCAGCATTTT. Amino acid sequence: CASTSRVGQPQHF.

This clone has just one count. This chain links TRBV29-1 with TRBJ1-2, with TRBD1 identical over 7 bases. The V gene's germline CDR1 is SQVTM and CDR2 ANQGSEA. J lost 4 bases, V lost 7 bases, and 18 bases had no gene match. The CDR3 has 16 amino acids. The CDR3 region is CSGKTGRNWWVYGYTF. CDR3 sequence (DNA): TGCAGCGGTAAGACAGGGAGGAATTGGTGGGTCTATGGCTACACCTTC. The variable domain in full, completed from reference TRBV29-1 and TRBJ1-2, reads SAVISQKPSRDICQRGTSLTIQCQVDSQVTMMFWYRQQPGQSLTLIATANQGSEATYESGFVIDKFPISRPNLTFSTLTVSNMSPEDSSIYLCSGKTGRNWWVYGYTFGSGTRLTVV.

This clone is a singleton in its sample. This chain joins TRBV18 and TRBJ1-2, with TRBD1 matching 8 bases. The V and J ends lost 4 bases and 5 bases, in that order; junction bases with no gene match: 3. CDR1 is KGHSH and CDR2 is LQKENI in the germline V gene. This CDR3 is built from 13 residues. The chain's CDR3 is CASSRGTGYGYTF. CDR3 in DNA: TGTGCCAGCTCACGGGGGACAGGATATGGCTACACCTTC.

The chain links TRBV12-3 or TRBV12-4 to TRBJ1-1; D perhaps matches TRBD1 (5 bases). The CDR3 has 11 residues. Trimming removed 2 bases at V and 11 bases at J, with 9 bases between. CDR3 nucleotides: TGTGCCAGCAGTTTACGGGGGGGGGCTTTCTTT. Translation gives CASSLRGGAFF.

The J gene is TRBJ2-3, the V gene TRBV5-1; 9 positions match TRBD2. Trimming took 2 bases from V and 3 from J; bases not matched to a gene: 7. Per germline, CDR1 SGHRS and CDR2 YFSETQ. The CDR3 length is 16 residues. The DNA of the CDR3 is TGCGCCAGCAGCTTTCTGGCGGGAGGGTCAACAGATACGCAGTATTTT. Its translation is CASSFLAGGSTDTQYF.

CDR3 amino acids: CASSVRTSGELFF. The CDR3 bases are TGTGCCAGCAGCGTCCGGACTTCCGGGGAGCTGTTTTTT. The chain links TRBV9 to TRBJ2-2; a possible D gene is TRBD2 (5 bases). V was clipped by 2 bases and J by 6 bases, with 8 bases between them. This CDR3 has 13 amino acids. Germline CDR1 and CDR2: SGDLS and YYNGEE.

The genes are TRBV6-5 and TRBJ1-2, with a weak D call TRBD1 (5 bases). Germline V gene sequence: CDR1 MNHEY, CDR2 SVGAGI. V lost 6 bases to trimming and J lost 4 bases, with 12 bases between them. The CDR3 is made up of 13 amino acids. The CDR3 loop is CASSYGDFYGYTF. Written as DNA, the CDR3 is TGTGCCAGCAGCTACGGGGACTTCTATGGCTACACCTTC.

J is TRBJ1-2 and V is TRBV5-6; D possibly corresponds to TRBD1 (5 bases). CDR3 length equals 15 residues. Trimming removed 4 bases from V and 4 bases from J, with 17 bases in between. Germline loops: CDR1 SGHDT, CDR2 YYEEEE. This CDR3 reads CASSGGTGGSYGYTF. In DNA form, the CDR3 reads TGTGCCAGCAGCGGGGGTACCGGGGGAAGCTATGGCTACACCTTC.

The count of this clone is one. V gene TRBV5-1 combines with J gene TRBJ1-3; no clear D gene. Germline lookup yields CDR1 SGHRS and CDR2 YFSETQ. V shed 2 bases and J shed 5 bases, with 5 bases lying between them. There are 12 residues in the CDR3. As DNA, the CDR3 is TGCGCCAGCAGCTTCGACAGAAACACCATATATTTT. Protein sequence: CASSFDRNTIYF.

Worth noting for this clone: The junction departs from the called germline gene at one end, perhaps through a read error. The V and J genes are TRBV14 and TRBJ2-4, with 8 bases lining up with TRBD1. CDR1 is SGHDN, CDR2 FVKESK, per germline. The CDR3 loop spans 16 amino acids. In nucleotides, the CDR3 is TGTGCCAGCAGTCAAGGACAGGGAGAGGCCAAAAACATTCAGTACTTC. Translating gives CASSQGQGEAKNIQYF.

This rearrangement joins TRBV10-3 to TRBJ2-7, with D maybe TRBD2 (5 bases). Per germline, CDR1 ENHRY and CDR2 SYGVKD. Trimming pared 2 bases from V and 5 bases from J, leaving 7 bases between. This CDR3 is 12 amino acids long. CDR3 sequence reads: CAISEGLDEQYF. CDR3 in DNA: TGTGCCATCAGTGAGGGACTGGACGAGCAGTACTTC.

This clone was counted once. The V call is TRBV7-6, the J call TRBJ2-1; tentatively, D is TRBD2 (7 bases). This CDR3 has 16 amino acids. Germline V gives CDR1 SGHVS, CDR2 FNYEAQ. Trimming took off 6 bases at V and 5 bases at J, with 20 bases between the two ends. CDR3 nucleotide sequence: TGTGCCAGCAGTTTTCCTACGGGGGGACAAAACAATGAGCAGTTCTTC. Amino acid sequence: CASSFPTGGQNNEQFF.

The chain employs TRBV5-6 and TRBJ1-5; 9 positions agree with TRBD1. This CDR3 has 16 amino acids. V lost 1 base and J lost 2; bases outside the gene matches: 4. CDR1 SGHDT and CDR2 YYEEEE come from the germline V gene. The CDR3: CASSLSTGGGNQPQHF. The CDR3 region has the DNA TGTGCCAGCAGCTTGAGTACAGGGGGCGGCAATCAGCCCCAGCATTTT. Based on the CDR3 plus reference TRBV5-6 and TRBJ1-5, the full variable domain is DAGVTQSPTHLIKTRGQQVTLRCSPKSGHDTVSWYQQALGQGPQFIFQYYEEEERQRGNFPDRFSGHQFPNYSSELNVNALLLGDSALYLCASSLSTGGGNQPQHFGDGTRLSIL.

The chain couples TRBV4-1 to TRBJ1-2; weak D call: TRBD1 (5 bases). The CDR3 contains 15 residues. V lost 4 bases to trimming and J lost 5 bases, with 17 bases between them. The germline V gene encodes CDR1 MGHRA and CDR2 YSYEKL. The CDR3 here is CASSLSSTGGYGYTF. CDR3 in DNA: TGCGCCAGCAGCCTATCATCCACGGGGGGATATGGCTACACCTTC.

This chain uses TRBV24-1 with TRBJ2-5; D is unresolved. V gave up 3 bases and J gave up 4 bases, with 8 bases separating them. The CDR3 runs 13 residues. Germline CDR1 and CDR2: KGHDR and SFDVKD. As DNA, the CDR3 is TGTGCCACCAGTGATCTTCCCGGAGAGACCCAGTACTTC. The encoded protein is CATSDLPGETQYF.

As to this clone: At one boundary the junction diverges from the germline segment, which might be a read error. The chain carries TRBV11-2 and TRBJ2-7, with 7 bases lining up with TRBD1. Germline V gene lookup returns CDR1 SGHAT and CDR2 FQNNGV. This CDR3 contains 12 residues. The CDR3 sequence is CASSLSGQVPLF. In nucleotides, the CDR3 is TGTGCCAGCAGCTTATCAGGACAGGTCCCCCTCTTC.

This clone has just one count. The CDR3 DNA reads TGTGCCAGCAGCCAGGCGCCAGGTAGTGTCACAGATACGCAGTATTTT. It codes for CASSQAPGSVTDTQYF. V and J are TRBV4-2 and TRBJ2-3; D unclear. V dropped 3 bases and J dropped 2 bases, with 15 bases sitting between them. Germline CDR1 LGHNA, CDR2 YNFKEQ. CDR3 length: 16 amino acids.

The CDR3 nucleotides read TGTGCCAGCAGCTTACGAGCGGGTTCACCCCTCCACTTT. Amino acids: CASSLRAGSPLHF. This sequence joins TRBV7-8 and TRBJ1-6; D remains unclear. This CDR3 comprises 13 residues. Germline V gene data show CDR1 as SGHVS and CDR2 as FQNEAQ. Trimming pared 2 bases from V and 9 bases from J, leaving 8 bases between.

The gene calls are TRBV18 and TRBJ1-1; 9 positions agree with TRBD1. Germline lookup yields CDR1 KGHSH and CDR2 LQKENI. The CDR3 length is 16 residues. V gave up 6 bases and J gave up 4 bases; unmatched junction bases: 12. The CDR3 loop reads CASSLGQGSLGTEAFF. The DNA for the CDR3 is TGTGCCAGCTCTCTTGGACAGGGGTCCCTGGGCACTGAAGCTTTCTTT.

The rearrangement uses TRBV9 and TRBJ1-4; D gene unclear. CDR3 length: 15 amino acids. Germline V gene lookup returns CDR1 SGDLS and CDR2 YYNGEE. Deletions cut 0 bases from V and 8 bases from J, with 14 bases between. CDR3 residues: CASSVGGGLGEKLFF. CDR3 DNA sequence: TGTGCCAGCAGCGTAGGGGGAGGGCTTGGGGAAAAACTGTTTTTT.

The gene calls are TRBV19 and TRBJ2-2; maybe TRBD1 (6 bases). This CDR3 region has 16 residues. The V end was cut by 7 bases, the J end by 5 bases, with 20 bases between. Germline CDR1 LNHDA, CDR2 SQIVND (reference sequence). The CDR3 DNA is TGTGCCAGTAAGGGACCCCTAGGGGGTTCGACCGGGGAGCTGTTTTTT. Translated, it gives CASKGPLGGSTGELFF.